This T cell receptor (beta chain) comes out of a study of blood T cell repertoires in COVID-19 (dated by TCRdb to 2020 to 2021). A note on the overall study: The collaborator samples originated in the United States, Italy and Spain and spanned the acute and convalescent phases of COVID-19. The material from the prospective study consisted of cDNA or gDNA derived from T cells, B-cell-depleted T cells, or PBMCs. Deeply sampled blood TCRbeta repertoires from subjects exposed to, actively infected with, or recovered from COVID-19 were included in the dataset. A freely available public database, intended as a resource for researchers studying the immune response to SARS-CoV-2, is where the repertoires were released. The samples were drawn from the first 160 participants of the ongoing ImmuneRACE study and from 950 to 1,500 subjects provided by 6 global collaborators. Nearly every sample came with metadata listing a de-identified subject ID, COVID-19 status, age in years and sex. Where available, HLA class I and class II types were obtained from metadata supplied by the sample provider rather than from assay-based typing. Broad study findings and their caveats: The amount of clinical and demographic metadata varied by source and participant and was provided uncurated.

Collaborating institutions collected whole blood in K2EDTA tubes following their own protocols. Collaborator samples were shipped for TCRbeta analysis as frozen whole blood, isolated PBMCs, or DNA extracted from either sample type. The CDR3 has 14 amino acids, counting the end cysteine and phenylalanine. Only CDR3 DNA is held: 42 bases, read in frame from base 1. After removal of 4 bases from V and 4 bases from J, the junction retains 5 bases not matched to a gene. CDR1 and CDR2 (SGHNT, YYREEE) derive from the germline V gene (reference sequence). The immunoSEQ Assay, a bias-controlled multiplex PCR, was used to amplify TCRbeta CDR3 regions from genomic DNA. The study's processing was this. Nucleated cell counts per sample were estimated from amplification of reference gene primers within the assay. Sequence reads were collapsed and filtered to measure the absolute abundance of every unique TCRbeta CDR3 rearrangement. For each sample, productive Simpson clonality was calculated as the square root of Simpson's diversity index over productive rearrangements. TCRdb obtained this table from immuneACCESS and retained in-frame rearrangements with V and J assigned. These tables miss some clones; where compared with another copy, unresolved V genes account for less than half of the shortfall, and the remainder is unexplained. That table is the source of V, J and clone size, and D and trimming were worked out from the DNA. This sample lists 170,000 or so clones; 75% to 90% were detected once. Less than 3.5% of the sample rests with the top ten.

A remark on this clone: Its specific antigen is unknown. No per-base quality is available; no much larger clone lies one base away.

This TCR was sampled from a woman in her sixties with acute or convalescent COVID-19. The chain couples TRBV5-4 to TRBJ2-7; 10 junctional bases match TRBD1. Sequencing was performed on peripheral blood. The CDR3 has the sequence CASSPDRGAYEQYF. The nucleotides read TGTGCCAGCAGCCCGGACAGGGGGGCTTACGAGCAGTACTTC.